The entry that follows covers one TCR beta chain sequence. The antigen remains undetermined. The data stem from a study of blood T cells in healthy people across ages. In germline, CDR1 is LGHDT, CDR2 YNNKEL (reference sequence). The CDR3 covers 16 residues. J lost 6 bases, V lost 5 bases, and 11 bases had no gene match. A second roughly 6 to 11 cycle PCR used barcoded and J-beta primers. TCRdb reanalysed the 5' RACE reads using MiXCR and keeps one entry per CDR3 protein. The top ten clones hold about 7.7% of a sample with some 1.5 million distinct CDR3 sequences, about 28% of them seen once. Study-wide results and caveats: Unsorted PBMC material precluded a definitive naive versus antigen-experienced comparison. Estimated diversity across one million T cells was deemed an underestimate.

Material: blood. The chain couples TRBV3-1 to TRBJ2-3; 10 bases are a match to TRBD2. This TCR derives from a woman aged 25 to 39 in good health. The CDR3 protein is CASSSLAGEGSDTQYF. The DNA for the CDR3 is TGTGCCAGCAGCTCTCTAGCGGGGGAAGGGTCGGATACGCAGTATTTT.